The entry below describes one TCR beta chain. These data come from a study of cytomegalovirus exposure and HLA in healthy donors. Looked up from germline, CDR1 is LNHDA and CDR2 is SQIVND (reference sequence). The CDR3 spans 13 residues. V shed 3 bases and J shed 1 base, with 6 bases lying between them. The PCR had 60 Vbeta and 13 Jbeta primers. Assay: immunoSEQ multiplex PCR; the TCRdb copy retains only in-frame clones and omits some. This repertoire shows 150,000 to 200,000 clones, roughly 73% found once; its top ten account for more than 1.1%. The receptor was derived from a woman in her twenties or thirties in good health and CMV-seronegative. The chain joins TRBV19 to TRBJ1-1; D gene uncertain. Sequencing input: PBMCs. The CDR3: CASSITENTEAFF. In DNA form, the CDR3 reads TGTGCCAGTAGTATTACTGAGAACACTGAAGCTTTCTTT.